Following are 8 T cell receptor beta chains from one sample sequenced in a study of Ad26.COV2.S vaccination and SARS-CoV-2 variants (dated by TCRdb to about 2021). The method was the immunoSEQ multiplex PCR assay. Sourced from immuneACCESS, this table was stored by TCRdb with only in-frame sequences that have V and J called. A share of the clones is absent; for the studies checked, an unresolved V gene accounts for under half, and the remainder has no known explanation. Recorded for this sample are roughly 700,000 clones; 70% to 90% of them occurred a single time. About 1.5% of the sample comes from the top ten. In light of the paper, this sample's treatment or condition label describes: some 19 received Ad26.COV2.S at low or high dose, single or two shots; a few received placebo; per-sample allocation not given. For vaccine and placebo recipients, repertoires were sequenced using samples collected on day 63 after the first injection.

This sample comprised peripheral blood, obtained in a trial of Ad26.COV2.S vaccine versus placebo. The receptors derive from a person between 18 and 65 years old who received the Ad26.COV2.S COVID-19 vaccine or a placebo.

The chain recombines TRBV6-6 with TRBJ2-1, with D unclear. The CDR3 spans 15 residues. CDR1 and CDR2 from the germline V gene are MNHNY and SVGAGI (reference sequence). V lost 4 bases and J 0 bases, leaving 10 bases between the germline ends. CDR3 protein: CASSWAQSSYNEQFF. CDR3 DNA sequence: TGTGCCAGCAGTTGGGCGCAGAGCTCCTACAATGAGCAGTTCTTC.

This chain connects TRBV4-1 to TRBJ2-7, with D perhaps matching TRBD1 (6 bases). The CDR3 covers 12 residues. Germline V gives CDR1 MGHRA, CDR2 YSYEKL. The germline V and J ends were trimmed by 4 bases and 7 bases, with 11 bases remaining between them. The CDR3 sequence is CASSPSGQEQYF. CDR3 nucleotide sequence: TGCGCCAGCAGCCCCTCGGGACAAGAGCAGTACTTC.

The J gene is TRBJ2-7, the V gene TRBV11-3; tentatively, D is TRBD2 (5 bases). The germline V gene encodes CDR1 SGHNT and CDR2 YENEEA. The CDR3 contains 17 residues. Trimming removed 0 bases from V and 5 bases from J, with 20 bases in between. CDR3 residues: CASSLDPSDCTFDEQYF. CDR3 nucleotide sequence: TGTGCCAGCAGCTTAGACCCCTCGGACTGCACTTTCGACGAGCAGTACTTC.

V gene TRBV21-1 combines with J gene TRBJ2-7. TRBV21-1 is marked as a pseudogene. This CDR3 comprises 12 residues. In nucleotides, the CDR3 is TGTGCCAGCAGCGAAGGGGACTACGAGCAGTACTTC. This gives the protein CASSEGDYEQYF.

The CDR3: CASSLGTGVQPQHF. The CDR3 DNA reads TGCGCCAGCAGCTTGGGGACAGGGGTTCAGCCCCAGCATTTT. The chain uses TRBV5-1 and TRBJ1-5; the match to TRBD1 covers 9 bases. In germline, CDR1 is SGHRS, CDR2 YFSETQ. Trimming removed 0 bases from V and 6 bases from J; junction bases left unmatched: 1. This CDR3 is built from 14 residues. Variable domain in full (rest from reference TRBV5-1 and TRBJ1-5): KAGVTQTPRYLIKTRGQQVTLSCSPISGHRSVSWYQQTPGQGLQFLFEYFSETQRNKGNFPGRFSGRQFSNSRSEMNVSTLELGDSALYLCASSLGTGVQPQHFGDGTRLSIL.

This clone showed up just once. The gene calls are TRBV19 and TRBJ1-2; the D gene is possibly TRBD1 (5 bases). Trimming took off 5 bases at V and 4 bases at J, with 17 bases between the two ends. Germline loops: CDR1 LNHDA, CDR2 SQIVND (reference sequence). There are 15 residues in the CDR3. The chain's CDR3 is CASSQPGEILYGYTF. The CDR3 DNA follows: TGTGCCAGTAGTCAGCCGGGGGAGATCCTCTATGGCTACACCTTC.

The rearrangement links TRBV6-6 to TRBJ1-3; D call uncertain. Trimming removed 5 bases at V and 4 bases at J, with 12 bases between. Germline loops: CDR1 MNHNY, CDR2 SVGAGI (reference sequence). CDR3 length: 14 residues. DNA for the CDR3: TGTGCCAGCAGTCATGCGGGAGACGGAAACACCATATATTTT. Protein sequence: CASSHAGDGNTIYF.

The V and J genes are TRBV19 and TRBJ2-7, with TRBD2 as a possible D gene (6 bases). Per germline, CDR1 LNHDA and CDR2 SQIVND (reference sequence). The CDR3 is made up of 17 amino acids. V lost 5 bases and J lost 5, with 25 bases in between. The CDR3 loop reads CASSSLPRDWSSDEQYF. The CDR3 coding sequence is TGTGCCAGTAGTTCTCTACCCCGGGACTGGAGTTCGGACGAGCAGTACTTC. The full variable domain, completed using reference TRBV19 and TRBJ2-7, is DGGITQSPKYLFRKEGQNVTLSCEQNLNHDAMYWYRQDPGQGLRLIYYSQIVNDFQKGDIAEGYSVSREKKESFPLTVTSAQKNPTAFYLCASSSLPRDWSSDEQYFGPGTRLTVT.